What follows are 24 T cell receptor beta chains derived from one specimen sequenced in a study of vaccination and CD4 T cells after COVID-19. Sequencing of the DNA from cultured CD4+ T cells was carried out with the Oncomine TCR Beta short-read assay. TCRdb re-called the PCR reads with MiXCR, one entry per CDR3 protein. The sample shows fewer than 9,500 distinct CDR3 sequences, 45% to 60% of them seen only once. The treatment here: roughly 10-day PBMC culture with coronavirus spike peptide pools or control peptides (ViraFEST assay). Antigen specificity for these receptors is unknown. Material: CD4+ T cells from blood, cultured in vitro. The origin of the receptors is a human donor who had recovered from COVID-19.

V gene TRBV11-2 combines with J gene TRBJ2-3, with TRBD2 matching 10 bases. CDR3 length: 17 residues. CDR1 and CDR2 from the germline V gene are SGHAT and FQNNGV. Germline trimming cut 5 bases from V and 1 base from J; bases unmatched to any gene: 9. The CDR3 is CASSPSKLAGGTDTQYF. In DNA, the CDR3 is TGTGCCAGCAGCCCGTCCAAGCTAGCGGGAGGCACAGATACGCAGTATTTT.

The chain couples TRBV28 to TRBJ1-5, with D possibly TRBD1 on 6 matching bases. CDR3 length: 15 amino acids. The germline V and J ends were trimmed by 2 bases and 1 base, with 9 bases remaining between them. Looked up from germline, CDR1 is MDHEN and CDR2 is SYDVKM. The DNA for the CDR3 is TGTGCCAGCAGTTTAGGACAGCCCAGCAATCAGCCCCAGCATTTT. Translating gives CASSLGQPSNQPQHF.

V and J are TRBV27 and TRBJ2-5, with a possible D match to TRBD1 (6 bases). Germline loops: CDR1 MNHEY, CDR2 SMNVEV (reference sequence). This CDR3 is 14 amino acids long. V lost 4 bases, J lost 2 bases, and 11 bases lay in between. CDR3 DNA sequence: TGTGCCAGCAGTTCAACAGGGTATCAAGAGACCCAGTACTTC. It is translated as CASSSTGYQETQYF.

Only a few counts were recorded for this clonotype. The chain uses TRBV27 and TRBJ1-1; a weak D match, TRBD1 (6 bases). Trimming removed 8 bases from V and 4 bases from J, with 14 bases in between. The CDR3 is made up of 13 amino acids. Germline-derived CDR1 and CDR2 are MNHEY and SMNVEV (reference sequence). The CDR3 protein is CASQGIVTTEAFF. The DNA of the CDR3 is TGTGCCAGCCAGGGGATCGTGACCACTGAAGCTTTCTTT.

V and J are TRBV7-2 and TRBJ2-3, with TRBD2 matching over 11 bases. The CDR3 length is 17 residues. V was pared by 2 bases and J by 1 base, with 5 bases of the junction left unmatched. Germline V gives CDR1 SGHTA, CDR2 FQGNSA. In DNA, the CDR3 is TGTGCCAGCAGCTTACTAGCGGGAGGAGGGGGCACAGATACGCAGTATTTT. Translated, it gives CASSLLAGGGGTDTQYF.

The table lists this clonotype with a few counts. The rearrangement joins TRBV20-1 to TRBJ1-5; 8 nucleotides line up with TRBD1. J was trimmed by 0 bases and V by 0 bases; bases with no gene match: 10. From germline, CDR1 is DFQATT and CDR2 SNEGSKA (reference sequence). This CDR3 spans 18 amino acids. CDR3 residues: CSAREPGQALYSNQPQHF. Written as DNA, the CDR3 is TGCAGTGCTAGAGAGCCGGGACAGGCCCTTTATAGCAATCAGCCCCAGCATTTT.

The V gene is TRBV7-9, the J gene TRBJ1-2; TRBD1 might be the D (5 bases). Between the trimmed V and J ends, which lost 5 bases and 7 bases, there was a span of 17 bases. The CDR3 is 14 amino acids. Germline values: CDR1 SEHNR, CDR2 FQNEAQ (reference sequence). The CDR3 is CASSPTGGASGYTF. CDR3 sequence (DNA): TGTGCCAGCAGCCCCACAGGCGGGGCGAGTGGCTACACCTTC.

The chain joins TRBV6-2 or TRBV6-3 to TRBJ2-7; 8 bases match TRBD2. The CDR3 contains 20 residues. J was trimmed by 3 bases and V by 6 bases; bases with no gene match: 25. The germline gives CDR1 MNHEY, CDR2 SVGEGT. CDR3 residues: CASSTPTGGAPRLYLYEQYF. The CDR3 nucleotides read TGTGCCAGCAGCACCCCTACCGGGGGGGCTCCAAGGCTCTACCTCTACGAGCAGTACTTC.

The CDR3 DNA is TGTGCCAGCAGCCGGGACAGGGGAGGGTCCCTTTCCGGGGAGCTGTTTTTT. It codes for CASSRDRGGSLSGELFF. The rearrangement links TRBV7-6 to TRBJ2-2; 10 bases align to TRBD1. Losses at the gene ends were 5 bases for V and 6 bases for J; bases not matched to a gene: 12. This CDR3 is 17 amino acids long. Germline V lookup: CDR1 SGHVS, CDR2 FNYEAQ.

This clonotype was recorded a few times. A read error may produce the germline difference seen at one junction end. The V call is TRBV6-1, the J call TRBJ1-1, with D perhaps TRBD1 (5 bases). This CDR3 has 12 amino acids. The germline CDR1 and CDR2 sequences are MNHNS and SASEGT. CDR3 region: CASREAGTQAFF. CDR3 sequence (DNA): TGTGCCAGCAGGGAAGCGGGGACCCAAGCTTTCTTT.

The CDR3 loop reads CSAPKAGQRNTEAFF. The CDR3 DNA follows: TGCAGTGCACCGAAGGCCGGACAAAGGAACACTGAAGCTTTCTTT. The chain uses TRBV20-1 and TRBJ1-1, with D perhaps TRBD1 (5 bases). Germline CDR1 is DFQATT and CDR2 is SNEGSKA (reference sequence). Trimming took 6 bases from V and 1 from J, leaving 18 bases between them. The CDR3 loop spans 15 amino acids.

This chain uses TRBV30 with TRBJ2-3; 12 bases are a match to TRBD2. Germline lookup yields CDR1 GTSNPN and CDR2 SVGIG (reference sequence). V trimming: 2 bases; J trimming: 0 bases; junction bases outside the gene matches: 3. The CDR3 runs to 16 residues. CDR3 in amino acids: CAWSPGTSGSTDTQYF. The DNA for the CDR3 is TGTGCCTGGAGTCCAGGGACTAGCGGGAGCACAGATACGCAGTATTTT.

The chain couples TRBV19 to TRBJ1-6; D is unclear. The CDR3 sequence is 12 residues long. The V end was cut by 7 bases, the J end by 8 bases, with 9 bases between. Per the germline V gene, CDR1 is LNHDA and CDR2 is SQIVND (reference sequence). The DNA of the CDR3 is TGTGCCAGTAAGACCGGGGATTCACCCCTCCACTTT. Its protein product is CASKTGDSPLHF.

V gene TRBV30 combines with J gene TRBJ2-7, with 7 positions matching TRBD1. This CDR3 has 12 amino acids. Germline V gene lookup returns CDR1 GTSNPN and CDR2 SVGIG (reference sequence). V dropped 5 bases and J dropped 3; count of bases not matched to a gene: 4. The CDR3 coding sequence is TGTGCCTGGGCCCGACAGGGCTACGAGCAGTACTTC. It specifies CAWARQGYEQYF.

This sequence joins TRBV5-1 and TRBJ2-7; 7 bases are shared with TRBD2. After removal of 0 bases from V and 3 bases from J, the junction contained 9 bases not matched to a gene. The CDR3 contains 16 residues. Per the germline V gene, CDR1 is SGHRS and CDR2 is YFSETQ. In DNA form, the CDR3 reads TGCGCCAGCAGCTTGGCCTTCGCGGGAGCGGGCTACGAGCAGTACTTC. The encoded protein is CASSLAFAGAGYEQYF. The variable domain in full, with the rest retrieved from reference TRBV5-1 and TRBJ2-7, is KAGVTQTPRYLIKTRGQQVTLSCSPISGHRSVSWYQQTPGQGLQFLFEYFSETQRNKGNFPGRFSGRQFSNSRSEMNVSTLELGDSALYLCASSLAFAGAGYEQYFGPGTRLTVT.

The V and J genes are TRBV6-1 and TRBJ1-1, with a possible D match to TRBD1 (5 bases). The CDR3 loop spans 14 amino acids. Germline CDR1 MNHNS, CDR2 SASEGT. With 4 bases removed from V and 1 base from J, the gap between germline ends came to 10 bases. The CDR3 DNA sequence: TGTGCCAGCAGTGGGCGACAGACGAACACTGAAGCTTTCTTT. Its translation is CASSGRQTNTEAFF.

This clonotype was recorded a few times. The chain carries TRBV15 and TRBJ2-2, with D perhaps TRBD2 (5 bases). The CDR3 loop spans 14 amino acids. V lost 8 bases to trimming and J lost 5 bases, with 15 bases between them. The V gene's germline CDR1 is LNHNV and CDR2 YYDKDF (reference sequence). CDR3 in amino acids: CATGFSAQTGELFF. The CDR3 region has the DNA TGTGCCACCGGCTTTAGCGCCCAAACCGGGGAGCTGTTTTTT.

This clonotype was observed a single time. The rearrangement uses TRBV11-2 and TRBJ2-5; 8 positions agree with TRBD1. Germline CDR1 and CDR2: SGHAT and FQNNGV. The junction had 7 bases not matched to a gene; V was cut back by 3 bases and J by 4 bases. The CDR3 has 15 amino acids. The CDR3 is CASSFQGAAPETQYF. CDR3 in DNA: TGTGCCAGCAGCTTCCAGGGGGCAGCTCCAGAGACCCAGTACTTC.

The chain uses TRBV9 and TRBJ2-7; 11 bases map to TRBD1. CDR1 is SGDLS and CDR2 is YYNGEE in the germline V gene. After removal of 6 bases from V and 2 bases from J, the junction contained 10 bases not matched to a gene. The CDR3 spans 16 residues. DNA for the CDR3: TGTGCCAGCACTTCTCCCCCGGGACAGGGGGCCTACGAGCAGTACTTC. This sequence encodes CASTSPPGQGAYEQYF. Filled out from reference TRBV9 and TRBJ2-7, the complete variable domain reads DSGVTQTPKHLITATGQRVTLRCSPRSGDLSVYWYQQSLDQGLQFLIQYYNGEERAKGNILERFSAQQFPDLHSELNLSSLELGDSALYFCASTSPPGQGAYEQYFGPGTRLTVT.

This clonotype appeared a few times. J is TRBJ1-5 and V is TRBV7-6; maybe TRBD1 (5 bases). The germline V and J ends were trimmed by 3 bases and 3 bases, with 9 bases remaining between them. The length of the CDR3 is 14 residues. Germline V gives CDR1 SGHVS, CDR2 FNYEAQ. The CDR3 loop reads CASSLGPTNQPQHF. The CDR3 coding sequence is TGTGCCAGCAGCTTGGGACCGACCAATCAGCCCCAGCATTTT.

This clonotype was seen more than once but under ten times. This chain connects TRBV5-8 to TRBJ1-5; tentative D call: TRBD1 (6 bases). The CDR3 has 15 residues. Trimming stripped 6 bases from V and 5 bases from J, with 18 bases between. Per germline, CDR1 SGHTS and CDR2 YDEGEE. CDR3 residues: CASTPGAGGHQPQHF. The CDR3 bases are TGTGCCAGCACCCCGGGGGCCGGCGGGCATCAGCCCCAGCATTTT.

This clonotype has a handful of counts. The chain links TRBV19 to TRBJ1-1, with D possibly matching TRBD1 (6 bases). Germline loops: CDR1 LNHDA, CDR2 SQIVND (reference sequence). V gave up 1 base and J gave up 1 base, with 7 bases separating them. The CDR3 is 14 residues long. The CDR3 DNA sequence: TGTGCCAGTAGTATAGGGGGGGCGAACACTGAAGCTTTCTTT. Its protein product is CASSIGGANTEAFF.

The chain employs TRBV7-3 and TRBJ2-1; TRBD1 or TRBD2 may be the D gene (5 bases each). Trimming cost V 5 bases and J 4 bases, with 18 bases left between them. This CDR3 has 16 residues. Germline loops: CDR1 SGHTA, CDR2 FQGTGA. CDR3 in DNA: TGTGCCAGCAGCGACCCGGGAAGGGGTGGATACAATGAGCAGTTCTTC. It encodes CASSDPGRGGYNEQFF.

The rearrangement joins TRBV21-1 to TRBJ1-1; the D call of TRBD1 is as the table states it, not checked on the DNA. TRBV21-1 is a pseudogene locus. The CDR3 length is 12 residues. The CDR3 region has the DNA TGTGCCGACGGACAGGTAACGAATGAAGCTTTCTTT. As protein: CADGQVTNEAFF.